These 30 T cell receptor beta chains came from one sample sequenced in a study of beta chain features in type 1 diabetes. The study's findings and limits: People with Type 1 diabetes carried modestly yet significantly shorter TCRB CDR3s in all four CD4+ subsets.

The sequenced template was cDNA made from the entire isolated RNA. Repertoires were generated with immunoSEQ multiplex PCR, while TCRdb's copy carries only in-frame clones and drops some. The data hold around 250,000 clones, with about 24% observed a single time. No antigens are known for them. The sample comprised naive CD4+ T cells from blood. Receptor source: a woman between 25 and 40 years old with type 1 diabetes.

The rearrangement links TRBV29-1 to TRBJ2-1; a weak D match, TRBD2 (6 bases). V was cut by 4 bases and J by 0 bases, with 16 bases left in between. This CDR3 has 16 residues. The germline gives CDR1 SQVTM, CDR2 ANQGSEA. The CDR3 DNA reads as TGCAGCGTTGGGGTGGGGGGTCCTGTCTCCTACAATGAGCAGTTCTTC. Amino acids: CSVGVGGPVSYNEQFF.

The genes are TRBV30 and TRBJ1-1; D remains ambiguous. This CDR3 spans 12 amino acids. Germline assignment: CDR1 GTSNPN and CDR2 SVGIG (reference sequence). V was clipped by 0 bases and J by 6 bases, with 8 bases between them. CDR3 loop: CAWSVLAPEAFF. For the CDR3, the DNA is TGTGCCTGGAGTGTTCTGGCCCCTGAAGCTTTCTTT. The whole variable domain, filled in from reference TRBV30 and TRBJ1-1, reads SQTIHQWPATLVQPVGSPLSLECTVEGTSNPNLYWYRQAAGRGLQLLFYSVGIGQISSEVPQNLSASRPQDRQFILSSKKLLLSDSGFYLCAWSVLAPEAFFGQGTRLTVV.

This clone is a singleton in its sample. The CDR3 nucleotides are TGTGCCAGCAGTTCCAGGGATAGCAATCAGCCCCAGCATTTT. It is translated as CASSSRDSNQPQHF. The V call is TRBV5-4, the J call TRBJ1-5, with a weak D call TRBD1 (5 bases). From germline, CDR1 is SGHNT and CDR2 YYREEE (reference sequence). The CDR3 extends over 14 amino acids. V lost 5 bases and J lost 0, with 9 bases in between.

This clone was seen more than once but under ten times. The chain uses TRBV19 and TRBJ1-5, with D perhaps matching TRBD1 (5 bases). The V end lost 1 base, the J end lost 0 bases, and 10 bases lay between the germline ends. This CDR3 comprises 16 residues. Germline V gene sequence: CDR1 LNHDA, CDR2 SQIVND (reference sequence). This CDR3 is CASSIVFDSSNQPQHF. The CDR3 DNA reads TGTGCCAGTAGTATAGTCTTCGACAGTAGCAATCAGCCCCAGCATTTT.

This clone was found a few times. The chain joins TRBV15 to TRBJ2-3; a weak D match, TRBD1 (5 bases). The germline gives CDR1 LNHNV, CDR2 YYDKDF (reference sequence). CDR3 size: 15 residues. The V and J ends lost 3 bases and 7 bases respectively, with 17 bases between them. In nucleotides, the CDR3 is TGTGCCACCAGCAGTGCCAGGGTGATGATGAATACGCAGTATTTT. Translation: CATSSARVMMNTQYF. Full variable domain (missing parts from reference TRBV15 and TRBJ2-3): DAMVIQNPRYQVTQFGKPVTLSCSQTLNHNVMYWYQQKSSQAPKLLFHYYDKDFNNEADTPDNFQSRRPNTSFCFLDIRSPGLGDTAMYLCATSSARVMMNTQYFGPGTRLTVL.

This chain links TRBV11-2 with TRBJ2-7, with 9 positions matching TRBD1. Germline V gene data show CDR1 as SGHAT and CDR2 as FQNNGV. Trimming cost V 6 bases and J 3 bases; bases outside gene matches: 12. This CDR3 has 16 residues. DNA of the CDR3: TGTGCCAGCAGTAGAAACCGAGGGACAGGGATCTACGAGCAGTACTTC. Translation: CASSRNRGTGIYEQYF.

V gene TRBV11-3 combines with J gene TRBJ2-1; 9 bases are shared with TRBD2. Germline trimming cut 5 bases from V and 4 bases from J; bases unmatched to any gene: 6. The CDR3 is made up of 15 amino acids. Germline CDR1 and CDR2: SGHNT and YENEEA. The CDR3 nucleotides read TGTGCCAGCAGCCCCTCGCGGGAGGGATACAATGAGCAGTTCTTC. Amino acid sequence: CASSPSREGYNEQFF.

The CDR3 loop reads CASSTGQGYEQYF. In DNA, the CDR3 is TGCGCCAGCAGCACCGGACAGGGCTACGAGCAGTACTTC. The gene calls are TRBV5-1 and TRBJ2-7; 8 bases align to TRBD1. This CDR3 is built from 13 residues. The ends lost 4 bases at V and 3 bases at J; junction bases unmatched: 3. The germline V gene encodes CDR1 SGHRS and CDR2 YFSETQ.

This clone has just a few counts. The rearrangement joins TRBV19 to TRBJ1-2, with a tentative D call TRBD1 (5 bases). Germline loops: CDR1 LNHDA, CDR2 SQIVND (reference sequence). Trimming took off 5 bases at V and 6 bases at J, with 10 bases between the two ends. CDR3 length: 12 residues. The CDR3 here is CASSRRVDGYTF. The CDR3 bases are TGTGCCAGTAGTCGCAGGGTAGATGGCTACACCTTC. Looking up the rest from reference TRBV19 and TRBJ1-2 gives the full variable domain: DGGITQSPKYLFRKEGQNVTLSCEQNLNHDAMYWYRQDPGQGLRLIYYSQIVNDFQKGDIAEGYSVSREKKESFPLTVTSAQKNPTAFYLCASSRRVDGYTFGSGTRLTVV.

This clone was observed a few times. The rearrangement uses TRBV5-4 and TRBJ2-5, with 7 bases lining up with TRBD2. J lost 4 bases, V lost 6 bases, and 18 bases had no gene match. This CDR3 region has 17 residues. Germline CDR1 reads SGHNT; CDR2 reads YYREEE (reference sequence). CDR3 in DNA: TGTGCCAGCAACCTCGACGGGGTGGGAGGGCCGAGAGAGACCCAGTACTTC. Protein: CASNLDGVGGPRETQYF.

This clone appeared a few times. The V and J genes are TRBV5-1 and TRBJ2-1, with 9 bases fitting TRBD2. V lost 0 bases to trimming and J lost 7 bases; unmatched junction nucleotides: 11. CDR1 and CDR2 (germline): SGHRS, YFSETQ. CDR3 length: 17 residues. CDR3 in amino acids: CASSLGMTSGSLNEQFF. In DNA, the CDR3 is TGCGCCAGCAGCTTGGGAATGACTAGCGGTAGTCTGAATGAGCAGTTCTTC.

This clone was observed a handful of times. The chain uses TRBV4-1 and TRBJ2-6, with 7 positions matching TRBD1. CDR3 length equals 15 residues. The V gene end was trimmed by 1 base and the J gene end by 9 bases; junction bases not matched to a gene: 6. Germline CDR1 reads MGHRA; CDR2 reads YSYEKL. The DNA for the CDR3 is TGCGCCAGCAGCCAAGGAGACAGGGAAGTCAACGTCCTGACTTTC. Translated, it gives CASSQGDREVNVLTF.

The V gene is TRBV15, the J gene TRBJ1-1; D uncertain. CDR3 length equals 15 residues. V lost 8 bases and J 0 bases, leaving 16 bases between the germline ends. Looked up from germline, CDR1 is LNHNV and CDR2 is YYDKDF (reference sequence). The CDR3 coding sequence is TGTGCCACCGGATTCGCACGGGTGATGAACACTGAAGCTTTCTTT. This sequence encodes CATGFARVMNTEAFF.

This clone was counted between two and nine times. The chain is built from TRBV9 and TRBJ2-1, with 16 bases matching TRBD2. Trimming at V came to 3 bases and at J to 3 bases, leaving 6 bases not matched to a gene. Germline CDR1 reads SGDLS; CDR2 reads YYNGEE. The CDR3 totals 18 residues. DNA for the CDR3: TGTGCCAGCAGCGCCGGGACTAGCGGGAGGGGGTTCTACAATGAGCAGTTCTTC. Translating gives CASSAGTSGRGFYNEQFF.

This clone turned up a few times. The genes are TRBV27 and TRBJ2-2; TRBD2 matches at 11 bases. CDR1 and CDR2 from the germline V gene are MNHEY and SMNVEV (reference sequence). This CDR3 is 15 amino acids long. V was pared by 10 bases and J by 0 bases, with 4 bases of the junction left unmatched. The CDR3 bases are TGTGCCACGCGACTAGCGGGAACGAACACCGGGGAGCTGTTTTTT. Translated, it gives CATRLAGTNTGELFF.

Turning to this clone: Distinct nucleotide sequences in the sample also encode this CDR3. The chain uses TRBV28 and TRBJ2-5; no clear D. V lost 4 bases, J lost 5 bases, and 5 bases lay in between. Germline values: CDR1 MDHEN, CDR2 SYDVKM. CDR3 length: 11 residues. CDR3 DNA: TGTGCCAGCAGTTCTCGGGAGACCCAGTACTTC. Its protein is CASSSRETQYF.

CDR3 region: CASSLYGRGADTQYF. The CDR3 bases are TGTGCCAGCAGTTTGTACGGGAGAGGAGCAGATACGCAGTATTTT. V gene TRBV28 combines with J gene TRBJ2-3, with a weak D call TRBD2 (6 bases). V was trimmed by 3 bases and J by 4 bases, leaving 14 bases between them. The CDR3 contains 15 residues. Germline V gives CDR1 MDHEN, CDR2 SYDVKM.

This clone appeared a few times. Other nucleotide sequences from this sample produce the same CDR3. CDR3 DNA sequence: TGTGCCAGCAGCGGCCAGGTCACCGGGGAGCTGTTTTTT. This gives the protein CASSGQVTGELFF. The chain carries TRBV7-3 and TRBJ2-2, with no clear D. Germline CDR1 reads SGHTA; CDR2 reads FQGTGA. The CDR3 contains 13 residues. The V and J ends lost 5 bases and 4 bases respectively, with 8 bases between them.

V is TRBV29-1 and J is TRBJ2-1; 15 bases map to TRBD2. V trimming: 2 bases; J trimming: 10 bases; junction bases outside the gene matches: 6. The germline gives CDR1 SQVTM, CDR2 ANQGSEA. This CDR3 comprises 15 residues. CDR3: CSVELIGTSGREQFF. The CDR3, as DNA: TGCAGCGTTGAACTCATTGGGACTAGCGGGAGGGAGCAGTTCTTC.

The V call is TRBV7-3, the J call TRBJ2-5; 12 nucleotides match TRBD2. CDR1 and CDR2 from the germline V gene are SGHTA and FQGTGA. This CDR3 contains 15 residues. V shed 5 bases, J shed 4 bases, and the junction held 5 bases outside the gene matches. DNA of the CDR3: TGTGCCAGCAGCAAAGCGGGACTAGCGGGAGAGACCCAGTACTTC. Protein sequence: CASSKAGLAGETQYF.

The chain is built from TRBV27 and TRBJ2-7; 7 nucleotides align to TRBD2. The CDR3 sequence is 14 residues long. Germline V lookup: CDR1 MNHEY, CDR2 SMNVEV (reference sequence). The junction had 8 bases not matched to a gene; V was cut back by 3 bases and J by 6 bases. The CDR3 spells CASSLGGRMVEQYF. The CDR3 bases are TGTGCCAGCAGTTTGGGAGGGAGGATGGTCGAGCAGTACTTC.

The chain carries TRBV7-2 and TRBJ1-2; perhaps TRBD1 as D (5 bases). V lost 1 base, J lost 0 bases, and 9 bases lay in between. Germline V CDR1 and CDR2: SGHTA, FQGNSA. The CDR3 has 15 residues. The CDR3: CASSLDGGANYGYTF. The CDR3 DNA follows: TGTGCCAGCAGCTTAGACGGGGGAGCTAACTATGGCTACACCTTC.

V and J are TRBV4-1 and TRBJ2-7; 7 bases agree with TRBD1. After removal of 3 bases from V and 2 bases from J, the junction contained 7 bases not matched to a gene. The germline V gene has CDR1 MGHRA and CDR2 YSYEKL. The CDR3 totals 15 residues. This CDR3 is CASSHPGTATYEQYF. The CDR3 region has the DNA TGCGCCAGCAGCCATCCCGGGACAGCAACCTACGAGCAGTACTTC.

This chain joins TRBV5-4 and TRBJ1-1, with TRBD1 matching over 9 bases. V was clipped by 0 bases and J by 5 bases; unmatched bases: 5. Germline V lookup: CDR1 SGHNT, CDR2 YYREEE (reference sequence). The CDR3 has 15 residues. The CDR3 nucleotides read TGTGCCAGCAGCTTGGCCGGGACAGGGAGGACTGAAGCTTTCTTT. Residues: CASSLAGTGRTEAFF.

This sequence joins TRBV4-1 and TRBJ2-1, with 10 nucleotides matching TRBD2. V gave up 1 base and J gave up 8 bases; unmatched junction bases: 5. The CDR3 length is 15 residues. Germline lookup yields CDR1 MGHRA and CDR2 YSYEKL. In DNA form, the CDR3 reads TGCGCCAGCAGCCAAGTCCTAGCGGGAGATGATGAGCAGTTCTTC. Its translation: CASSQVLAGDDEQFF.

This clone was found once. The J gene is TRBJ2-4, the V gene TRBV4-1, with 7 positions matching TRBD1. The CDR3 spans 17 residues. CDR1 is MGHRA and CDR2 is YSYEKL in the germline V gene. V shed 2 bases and J 0 bases; nucleotides not matched to a gene: 7. The CDR3 DNA reads as TGCGCCAGCAGCCAACCAACTAGGGGGCTAGCCAAAAACATTCAGTACTTC. Translating it yields CASSQPTRGLAKNIQYF.

The chain employs TRBV11-3 and TRBJ1-1; possibly TRBD1 for D (6 bases). The CDR3 sequence is 12 residues long. Trimming removed 3 bases at V and 14 bases at J, with 16 bases between. CDR1 and CDR2 (germline): SGHNT, YENEEA. CDR3 bases: TGTGCCAGCAGCTTTATGACAGGCGCAGTGTTCTTT. Its translation is CASSFMTGAVFF.

The rearrangement links TRBV11-2 to TRBJ1-1; 7 bases match TRBD1. This CDR3 region has 13 residues. Germline CDR1 is SGHAT and CDR2 is FQNNGV. With V trimmed by 4 bases and J by 5 bases, 4 bases remained unmatched. CDR3 nucleotide sequence: TGTGCCAGCAGCTCCAACAGGGGTACTGAAGCTTTCTTT. Protein sequence: CASSSNRGTEAFF.

There are a few counts of this clone. V gene TRBV5-1 combines with J gene TRBJ2-2, with TRBD2 as a possible D gene (5 bases). Trimming took off 0 bases at V and 2 bases at J, with 8 bases between the two ends. This CDR3 spans 15 amino acids. The germline V gene has CDR1 SGHRS and CDR2 YFSETQ. CDR3 bases: TGCGCCAGCAGCTTGGCGAGGGCCAACACCGGGGAGCTGTTTTTT. Its translation is CASSLARANTGELFF.

This clone occurred a few times. The chain combines TRBV9 with TRBJ2-2; TRBD2 aligns across 10 bases. V was clipped by 4 bases and J by 4 bases; unmatched bases: 1. CDR1 is SGDLS, CDR2 YYNGEE, per germline. The CDR3 is made up of 14 amino acids. CDR3 nucleotide sequence: TGTGCCAGCAGCCCTAGCGGGAGCACCGGGGAGCTGTTTTTT. It is translated as CASSPSGSTGELFF.